A single sample gave rise to the 5 T cell receptor beta chains below, sequenced in a study of shared clonotypes between healthy human individuals. The protocol was immunoSEQ multiplex PCR, while the TCRdb copy is restricted to in-frame clones and leaves out a portion. The sample consists of 2 million to 2.5 million clones, approximately 94% of them appearing once. CD8 cells classed as naive were CD45RO-negative and positively selected for CCR7, excluding terminally differentiated effector memory CD45RA+ cells. The source material was naive CD8+ T cells sorted from blood. The source of these receptors is a man between 18 and 29 years old in good health.

The V and J genes are TRBV27 and TRBJ2-3; 8 nucleotides agree with TRBD2. The V segment lost 7 bases and the J segment 1 base; nucleotides outside the gene matches: 7. Looked up from germline, CDR1 is MNHEY and CDR2 is SMNVEV (reference sequence). CDR3 length: 15 residues. CDR3 residues: CASIPGLGGTDTQYF. The CDR3 bases are TGTGCCAGCATCCCGGGACTAGGCGGCACAGATACGCAGTATTTT.

This clone appeared a few times. V is TRBV19 and J is TRBJ1-5; D is possibly TRBD1 (5 bases). V was cut by 7 bases and J by 7 bases, with 17 bases left in between. The CDR3 contains 14 residues. Germline loops: CDR1 LNHDA, CDR2 SQIVND (reference sequence). CDR3 loop: CASNPEEGRQPQHF. The CDR3, as DNA: TGTGCCAGTAACCCAGAGGAGGGGCGCCAGCCCCAGCATTTT.

The CDR3 reads CAAAGDYGYTF. The CDR3 DNA reads TGTGCCGCCGCCGGGGACTATGGCTACACCTTC. This sequence joins TRBV28 and TRBJ1-2, with D hard to call. CDR3 length: 11 residues. The V and J ends lost 11 bases and 3 bases respectively, with 10 bases between them. Germline V lookup: CDR1 MDHEN, CDR2 SYDVKM.

Worth noting for this clone: One end of the junction is discordant with germline, which a read error may explain. This chain uses TRBV18 with TRBJ2-2, with D tentatively TRBD1 or TRBD2 (5 bases each). The CDR3 consists of 17 residues. CDR1 is KGHSH and CDR2 is LQKENI in the germline V gene. CDR3 loop: CASSPLGAVVDTGELFF. The CDR3, as DNA: TGTGCCAGCTCCCCACTCGGGGCCGTGGTGGACACCGGGGAGCTGTTTTTT.

The chain recombines TRBV5-1 with TRBJ2-1, with unresolved D. The CDR3 spans 12 residues. The germline V gene has CDR1 SGHRS and CDR2 YFSETQ. Trimming pared 0 bases from V and 12 bases from J, leaving 10 bases between. CDR3 in amino acids: CASSLGAAPQFF. The CDR3 nucleotides are TGCGCCAGCAGCTTGGGGGCGGCACCGCAGTTCTTC.